This TCR beta chain was profiled in a study of identical twins. Regarding the study as a whole: Alpha sequences out of frame and shared by twins had excess low generation probability.

About this clonotype itself: Antigen unknown.

TCRdb fed the 5' RACE reads into MiXCR, producing one record per CDR3 protein. The table shows some 710,000 distinct CDR3 sequences, with roughly 6% occurring only once. The germline gives CDR1 GTSNPN, CDR2 SVGIG (reference sequence). CDR3 length: 12 amino acids. Trimming stripped 2 bases from V and 13 bases from J, with 17 bases between. Input material: naive T cells sorted from blood. The V gene is TRBV30, the J gene TRBJ2-5; D unresolved. The receptor was derived from a man aged 18 to 35 in good health. The CDR3 DNA follows: TGTGCCTGGAGTCGTACGTTGGCCTGTCCGTACTTC. It translates to CAWSRTLACPYF.